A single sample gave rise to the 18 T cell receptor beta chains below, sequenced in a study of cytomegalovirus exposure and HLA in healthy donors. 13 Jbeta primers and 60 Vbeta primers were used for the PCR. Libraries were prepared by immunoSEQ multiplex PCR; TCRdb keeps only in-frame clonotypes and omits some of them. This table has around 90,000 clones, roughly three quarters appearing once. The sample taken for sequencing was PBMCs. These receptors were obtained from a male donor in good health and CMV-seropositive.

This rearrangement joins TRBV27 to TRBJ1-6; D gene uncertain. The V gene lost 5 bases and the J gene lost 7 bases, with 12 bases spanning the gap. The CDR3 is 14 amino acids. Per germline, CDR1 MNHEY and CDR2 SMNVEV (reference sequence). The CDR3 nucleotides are TGTGCCAGCAGTGCCCCCGGTTTAAATTCACCCCTCCACTTT. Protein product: CASSAPGLNSPLHF.

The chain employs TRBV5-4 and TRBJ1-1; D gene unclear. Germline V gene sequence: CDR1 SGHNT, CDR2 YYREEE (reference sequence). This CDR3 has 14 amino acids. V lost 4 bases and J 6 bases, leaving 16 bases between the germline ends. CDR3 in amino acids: CASSPDARIPEAFF. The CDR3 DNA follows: TGTGCCAGCAGCCCAGATGCCCGCATCCCTGAAGCTTTCTTT.

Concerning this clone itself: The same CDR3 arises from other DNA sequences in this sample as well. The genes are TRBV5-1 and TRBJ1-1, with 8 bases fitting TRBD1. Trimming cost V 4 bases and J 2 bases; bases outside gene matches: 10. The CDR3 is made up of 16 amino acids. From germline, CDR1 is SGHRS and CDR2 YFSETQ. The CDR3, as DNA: TGCGCCAGCAGCCCAGACAGGGGCCGCCCCAACACTGAAGCTTTCTTT. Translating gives CASSPDRGRPNTEAFF.

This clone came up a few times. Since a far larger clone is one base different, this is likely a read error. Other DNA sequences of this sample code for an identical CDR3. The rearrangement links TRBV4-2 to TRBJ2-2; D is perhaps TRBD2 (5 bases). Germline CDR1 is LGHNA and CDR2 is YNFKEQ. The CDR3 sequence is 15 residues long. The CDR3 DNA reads TGTGCAAGCAGCCAAGGAGGTCTTAACACCGGGGAGCTGTTTTTT. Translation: CASSQGGLNTGELFF.

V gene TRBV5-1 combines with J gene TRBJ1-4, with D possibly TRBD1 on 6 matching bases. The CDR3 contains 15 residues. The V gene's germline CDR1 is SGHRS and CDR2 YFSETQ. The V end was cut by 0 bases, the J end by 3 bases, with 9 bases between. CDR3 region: CASSLAGAPNEKLFF. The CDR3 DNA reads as TGCGCCAGCAGCTTGGCAGGGGCCCCTAATGAAAAACTGTTTTTT.

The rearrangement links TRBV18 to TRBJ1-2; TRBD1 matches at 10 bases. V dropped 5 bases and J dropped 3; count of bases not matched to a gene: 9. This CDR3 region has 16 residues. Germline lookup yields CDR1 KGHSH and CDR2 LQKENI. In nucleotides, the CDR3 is TGTGCCAGCTCAGCACGACAGGGGGCGCGTCACTATGGCTACACCTTC. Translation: CASSARQGARHYGYTF.

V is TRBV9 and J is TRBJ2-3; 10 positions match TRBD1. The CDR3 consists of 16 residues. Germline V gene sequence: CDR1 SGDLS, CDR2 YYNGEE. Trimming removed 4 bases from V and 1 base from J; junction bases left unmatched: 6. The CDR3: CASSIAGTGGTDTQYF. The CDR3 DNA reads TGTGCCAGCAGCATCGCCGGGACAGGGGGCACAGATACGCAGTATTTT.

The CDR3 sequence is CASSSSQGGELFF. CDR3 sequence (DNA): TGTGCCAGCAGCTCGTCACAGGGCGGGGAGCTGTTTTTT. The rearrangement links TRBV7-2 to TRBJ2-2; possible D gene TRBD1, 6 bases. Germline CDR1 SGHTA, CDR2 FQGNSA. V lost 4 bases to trimming and J lost 7 bases, with 10 bases between them. The CDR3 covers 13 residues.

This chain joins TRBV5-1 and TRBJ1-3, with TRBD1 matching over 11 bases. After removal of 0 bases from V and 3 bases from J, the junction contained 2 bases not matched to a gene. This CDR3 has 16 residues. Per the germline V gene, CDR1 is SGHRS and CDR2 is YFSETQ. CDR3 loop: CASSLDGTGGGNTIYF. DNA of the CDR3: TGCGCCAGCAGCTTGGACGGGACAGGGGGTGGAAACACCATATATTTT.

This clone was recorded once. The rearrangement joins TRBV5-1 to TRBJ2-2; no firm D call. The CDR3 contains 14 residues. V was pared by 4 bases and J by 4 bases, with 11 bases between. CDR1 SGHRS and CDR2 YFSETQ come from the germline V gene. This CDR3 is CASSPLSSTGELFF. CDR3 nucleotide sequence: TGCGCCAGCAGCCCACTATCTAGCACCGGGGAGCTGTTTTTT.

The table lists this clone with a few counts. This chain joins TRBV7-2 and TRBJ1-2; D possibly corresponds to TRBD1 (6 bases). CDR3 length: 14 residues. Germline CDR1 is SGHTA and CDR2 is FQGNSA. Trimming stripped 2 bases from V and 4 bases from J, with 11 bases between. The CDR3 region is CASSLRDTFYGYTF. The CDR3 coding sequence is TGTGCCAGCAGCTTACGGGACACCTTCTATGGCTACACCTTC.

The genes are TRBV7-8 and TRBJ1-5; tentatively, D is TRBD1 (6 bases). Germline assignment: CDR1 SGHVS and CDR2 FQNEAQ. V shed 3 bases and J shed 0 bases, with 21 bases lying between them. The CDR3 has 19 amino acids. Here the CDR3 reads CASSFLIWTVDHSNQPQHF. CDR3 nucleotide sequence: TGTGCCAGCAGCTTTCTGATATGGACAGTGGACCATAGCAATCAGCCCCAGCATTTT.

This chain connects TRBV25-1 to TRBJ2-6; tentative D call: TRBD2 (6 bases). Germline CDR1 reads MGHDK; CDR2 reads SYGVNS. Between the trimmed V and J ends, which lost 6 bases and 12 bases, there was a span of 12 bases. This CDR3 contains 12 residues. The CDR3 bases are TGTGCCAGCAGCGGGAGCTCCCCCGTCCTGACTTTC. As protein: CASSGSSPVLTF.

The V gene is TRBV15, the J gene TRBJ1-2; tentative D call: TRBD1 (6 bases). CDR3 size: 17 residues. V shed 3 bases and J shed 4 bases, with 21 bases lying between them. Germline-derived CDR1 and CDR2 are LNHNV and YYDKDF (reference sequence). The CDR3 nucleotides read TGTGCCACCAGCAGTACAGGGAATCGTATGAGGGTCTATGGCTACACCTTC. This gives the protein CATSSTGNRMRVYGYTF.

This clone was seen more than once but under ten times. CDR3 DNA: TGCGCCAGCAGCACTTACAGGGGGCTGGAAGCTTTCTTT. Translation gives CASSTYRGLEAFF. The chain uses TRBV5-1 and TRBJ1-1, with 9 bases identical to TRBD1. The germline V gene has CDR1 SGHRS and CDR2 YFSETQ. The J segment lost 8 bases and the V segment lost 4 bases, leaving 6 bases of the junction unmatched. The CDR3 sequence is 13 residues long.

The CDR3 DNA sequence: TGCGCCAGCAGACCCGTCGAGGGTGCGGTCACTGAAGCTTTCTTT. Translated, it gives CASRPVEGAVTEAFF. V gene TRBV5-1 combines with J gene TRBJ1-1; D is unclear. CDR1 and CDR2 (germline): SGHRS, YFSETQ. The CDR3 is made up of 15 amino acids. V lost 5 bases, J lost 4 bases, and 18 bases lay in between.

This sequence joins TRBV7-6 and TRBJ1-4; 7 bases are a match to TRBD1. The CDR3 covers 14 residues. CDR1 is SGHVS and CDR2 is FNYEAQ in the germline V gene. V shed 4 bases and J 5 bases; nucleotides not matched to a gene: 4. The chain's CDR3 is CASSSDRLNEKLFF. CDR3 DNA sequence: TGTGCCAGCAGCTCGGACAGGCTAAATGAAAAACTGTTTTTT.

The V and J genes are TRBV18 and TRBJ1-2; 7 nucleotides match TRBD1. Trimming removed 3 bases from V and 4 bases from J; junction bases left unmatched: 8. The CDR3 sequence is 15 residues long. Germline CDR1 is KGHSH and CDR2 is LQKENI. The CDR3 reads CASSPESGGIYGYTF. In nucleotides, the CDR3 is TGTGCCAGCTCACCTGAGTCAGGGGGAATCTATGGCTACACCTTC.